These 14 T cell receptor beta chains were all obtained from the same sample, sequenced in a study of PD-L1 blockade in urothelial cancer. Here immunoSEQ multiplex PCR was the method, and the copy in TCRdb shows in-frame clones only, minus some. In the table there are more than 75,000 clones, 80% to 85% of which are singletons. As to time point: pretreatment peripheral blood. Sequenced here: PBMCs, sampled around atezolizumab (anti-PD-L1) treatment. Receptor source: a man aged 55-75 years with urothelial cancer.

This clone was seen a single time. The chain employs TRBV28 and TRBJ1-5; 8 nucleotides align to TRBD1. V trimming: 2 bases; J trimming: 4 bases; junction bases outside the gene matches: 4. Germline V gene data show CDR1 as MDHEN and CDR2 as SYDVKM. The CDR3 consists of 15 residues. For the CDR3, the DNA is TGTGCCAGCAGTTTAGGTCAGGGGGCGAATCAGCCCCAGCATTTT. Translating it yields CASSLGQGANQPQHF.

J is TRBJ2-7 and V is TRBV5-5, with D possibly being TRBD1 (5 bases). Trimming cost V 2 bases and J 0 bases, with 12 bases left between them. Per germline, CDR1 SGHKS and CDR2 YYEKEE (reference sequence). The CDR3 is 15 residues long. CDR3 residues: CASSLTHRGSYEQYF. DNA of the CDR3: TGTGCCAGCAGCTTAACTCATAGGGGCTCCTACGAGCAGTACTTC.

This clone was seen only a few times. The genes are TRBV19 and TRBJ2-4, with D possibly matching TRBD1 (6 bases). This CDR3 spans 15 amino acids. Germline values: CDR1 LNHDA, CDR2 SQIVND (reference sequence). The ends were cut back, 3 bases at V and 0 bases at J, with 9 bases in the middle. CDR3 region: CASSMDRLAKNIQYF. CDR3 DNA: TGTGCCAGTAGTATGGACAGACTAGCCAAAAACATTCAGTACTTC.

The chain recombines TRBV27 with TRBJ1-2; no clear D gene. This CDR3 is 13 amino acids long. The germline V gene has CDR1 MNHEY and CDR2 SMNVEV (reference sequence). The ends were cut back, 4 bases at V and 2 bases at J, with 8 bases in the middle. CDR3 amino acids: CASSSAGNYGYTF. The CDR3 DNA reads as TGTGCCAGCAGTTCTGCAGGAAACTATGGCTACACCTTC.

Here the CDR3 DNA reads TGTGCCATCAGCCCTCGGCTCGGGTTGGATTCACCCCTCCACTTT. It translates to CAISPRLGLDSPLHF. The chain recombines TRBV10-3 with TRBJ1-6; D remains ambiguous. CDR1 ENHRY and CDR2 SYGVKD come from the germline V gene. Trimming pared 6 bases from V and 8 bases from J, leaving 17 bases between. CDR3 length equals 15 residues.

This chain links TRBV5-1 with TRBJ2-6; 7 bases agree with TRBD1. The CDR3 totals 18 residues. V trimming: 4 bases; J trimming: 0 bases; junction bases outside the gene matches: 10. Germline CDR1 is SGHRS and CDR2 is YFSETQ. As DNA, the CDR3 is TGCGCCAGCAGCATCCGGGACAGAGATACCTCTGGGGCCAACGTCCTGACTTTC. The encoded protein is CASSIRDRDTSGANVLTF. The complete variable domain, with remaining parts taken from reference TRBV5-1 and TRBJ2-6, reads KAGVTQTPRYLIKTRGQQVTLSCSPISGHRSVSWYQQTPGQGLQFLFEYFSETQRNKGNFPGRFSGRQFSNSRSEMNVSTLELGDSALYLCASSIRDRDTSGANVLTFGAGSRLTVL.

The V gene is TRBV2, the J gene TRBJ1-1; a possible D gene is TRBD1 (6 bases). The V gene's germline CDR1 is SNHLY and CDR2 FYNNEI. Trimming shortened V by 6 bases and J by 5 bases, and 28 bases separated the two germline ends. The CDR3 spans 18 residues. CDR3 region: CASSDPPAGAAARTEAFF. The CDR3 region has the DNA TGTGCCAGCAGCGATCCCCCCGCAGGGGCCGCCGCTAGGACTGAAGCTTTCTTT.

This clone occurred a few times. The chain's CDR3 is CASSELSLTVHF. The CDR3 nucleotides are TGTGCCAGCAGTGAACTGTCGTTAACAGTACACTTT. The chain has TRBV6-1 and TRBJ1-6; no clear D. This CDR3 has 12 amino acids. Looked up from germline, CDR1 is MNHNS and CDR2 is SASEGT. The V end lost 2 bases, the J end lost 19 bases, and 15 bases lay between the germline ends.

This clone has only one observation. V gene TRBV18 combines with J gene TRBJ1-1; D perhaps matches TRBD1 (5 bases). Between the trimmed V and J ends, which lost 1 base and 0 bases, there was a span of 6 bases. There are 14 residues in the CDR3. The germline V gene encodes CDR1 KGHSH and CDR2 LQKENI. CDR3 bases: TGTGCCAGCTCACCACAGGGGATGAACACTGAAGCTTTCTTT. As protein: CASSPQGMNTEAFF.

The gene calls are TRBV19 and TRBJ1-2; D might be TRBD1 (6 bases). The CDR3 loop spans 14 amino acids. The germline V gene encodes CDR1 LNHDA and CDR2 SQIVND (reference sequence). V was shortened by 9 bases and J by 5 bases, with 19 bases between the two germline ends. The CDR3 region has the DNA TGTGCCAGCTCAATGACGGACAGAGTGTATGGCTACACCTTC. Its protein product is CASSMTDRVYGYTF.

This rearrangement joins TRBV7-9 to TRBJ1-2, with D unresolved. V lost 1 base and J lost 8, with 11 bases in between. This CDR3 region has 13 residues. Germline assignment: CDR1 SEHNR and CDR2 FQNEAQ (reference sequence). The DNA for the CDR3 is TGTGCCAGCAGCTTAGGTGGCCTCCCGGGCTACACCTTC. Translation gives CASSLGGLPGYTF.

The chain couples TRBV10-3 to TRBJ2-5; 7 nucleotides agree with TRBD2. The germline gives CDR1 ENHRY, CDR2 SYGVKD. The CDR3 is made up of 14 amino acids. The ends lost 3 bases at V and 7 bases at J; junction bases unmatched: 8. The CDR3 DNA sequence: TGTGCCATCAGTGATGGGGAGGGGTCGGGGACCCAGTACTTC. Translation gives CAISDGEGSGTQYF.

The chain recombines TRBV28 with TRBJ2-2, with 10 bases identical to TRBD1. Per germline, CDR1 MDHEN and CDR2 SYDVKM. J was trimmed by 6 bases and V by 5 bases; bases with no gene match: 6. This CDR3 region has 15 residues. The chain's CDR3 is CASSRTGGWAGELFF. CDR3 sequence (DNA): TGTGCCAGCAGTCGGACAGGGGGATGGGCCGGGGAGCTGTTTTTT.

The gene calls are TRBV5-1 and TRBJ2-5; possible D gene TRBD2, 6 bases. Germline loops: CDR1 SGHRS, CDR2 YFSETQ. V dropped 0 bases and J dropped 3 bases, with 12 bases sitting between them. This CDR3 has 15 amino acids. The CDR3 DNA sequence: TGCGCCAGCAGCTTGGCCGGGGGATCTGAAGAGACCCAGTACTTC. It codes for CASSLAGGSEETQYF.